This TCR beta chain was retrieved from a study of blood T cell repertoires in COVID-19. The CDR3 is 16 amino acids. Germline trimming cut 3 bases from V and 5 bases from J; bases unmatched to any gene: 13. The germline V gene encodes CDR1 SGHNT and CDR2 YYREEE (reference sequence). The data were produced by immunoSEQ multiplex PCR, yet TCRdb's version contains in-frame clones alone and is incomplete. This table has about 150,000 clones, approximately 86% appearing once. This sequence originates from a man aged 65 to 85 with acute or convalescent COVID-19. Input material: peripheral blood. This chain links TRBV5-4 with TRBJ2-7; 8 positions match TRBD2. CDR3 bases: TGTGCCAGCAGCTCACCGGGTGGTAGCGGGATAAACGAGCAGTACTTC. The encoded protein is CASSSPGGSGINEQYF.